This TCR beta chain was sequenced for a study of T-cell reconstitution after alpha-beta-depleted transplantation in children. This sample's TCRbeta library carried unique molecular identifier barcodes. TCRdb fed the PCR reads into MiXCR, producing one record per CDR3 protein. The sample contains hundreds of thousands of distinct CDR3 sequences, 15% to 20% of which appear only once. This CDR3 comprises 13 residues. The V gene's germline CDR1 is DFQATT and CDR2 SNEGSKA (reference sequence). The receptor was derived from a boy younger than two who had a stem cell transplant for Wiskott-Aldrich syndrome, so the T cells may come from the graft donor. The genes are TRBV20-1 and TRBJ2-5, with D tentatively TRBD1 or TRBD2 (6 bases each). The specimen was PBMCs, mostly from graft donor cells, collected 360 days after TCRalphabeta/CD19-depleted stem cell transplant. CDR3 region: CSGGGRIGETQYF. DNA for the CDR3: TGCAGCGGAGGGGGGAGGATTGGGGAGACCCAGTACTTC.